A selection of T cell receptor beta chains follows, all from one sample in a study of OX40 agonist ivuxolimab in advanced cancers. Assay used: immunoSEQ multiplex PCR; TCRdb lists only in-frame clones, some missing. Of around 86,000 clones listed, about 93% are singletons. Sequenced here: CD4+ or CD8+ T cells sorted from blood, sampled in a trial of the OX40 agonist ivuxolimab. Receptors were obtained from an adult with an advanced solid tumor such as melanoma, head and neck, liver or kidney cancer. CDR3s include the opening cysteine and the closing phenylalanine or tryptophan. The order of the fields is V gene, J gene, D gene, clone size, CDR3 length, CDR3 DNA, CDR3 protein. D genes are given only for firm matches. Clone size appears in some rows only: once, few, many, or a class for an expanded clone.

>TRBV28|TRBJ2-2|NA|NA|15
TGTGCCAGCAGTTTCCCTGGGGTGCTAAGGGCGGAGCTGTTTTTT
CASSFPGVLRAELFF
>TRBV7-9|TRBJ2-5|NA|NA|12
TGTGCCAGCAGCTCTTCGGGAGAGACCCAGTACTTC
CASSSSGETQYF
>TRBV5-1|TRBJ2-1|TRBD1|NA|16
TGCGCCAGCAGCTTGGCCTTGACAGGGTACCTCAATGAGCAGTTCTTC
CASSLALTGYLNEQFF
>TRBV9|TRBJ1-1|TRBD1|NA|19
TGTGCCAGCAGCGTACCCCTTTCAGGGCCAGGGGGCATGAACACTGAAGCTTTCTTT
CASSVPLSGPGGMNTEAFF
>TRBV27|TRBJ1-1|TRBD1|once|18
TGTGCCAGCAGTTCGCTCGGGACAGGGGGCGCGTCGAACACTGAAGCTTTCTTT
CASSSLGTGGASNTEAFF
>TRBV9|TRBJ1-3|NA|once|19
TGTGCCAGCAGCGTAGGTCGGAGCAGGACCGGACCATCTGGAAACACCATATATTTT
CASSVGRSRTGPSGNTIYF
>TRBV19|TRBJ2-7|TRBD1|NA|14
TGTGCCAGTAGTGCCGGGACAGGGGCCTACGAGCAGTACTTC
CASSAGTGAYEQYF
>TRBV5-1|TRBJ2-1|NA|NA|15
TGCGCCAGCAGCTTGGTAGGTAGTACTAGCAATGAGCAGTTCTTC
CASSLVGSTSNEQFF
>TRBV29-1|TRBJ2-1|NA|NA|13
TGCAGCGGTGAACAACGGCTAGGAAATGAGCAGTTCTTC
CSGEQRLGNEQFF
>TRBV28|TRBJ2-1|TRBD2|NA|17
TGTGCCAGCAGTAACCCCCCGCGGACTAGCGGGAGTAATGAGCAGTTCTTC
CASSNPPRTSGSNEQFF
>TRBV27|TRBJ2-7|NA|NA|15
TGTGCCAGCAGTTCCCAAGGAGGACCCAACTACGAGCAGTACTTC
CASSSQGGPNYEQYF
>TRBV11-2|TRBJ1-5|NA|NA|13
TGTGCCAGCAGCTTAGAATATGGACAGCCCCAGCATTTT
CASSLEYGQPQHF
>TRBV4-3|TRBJ2-7|NA|NA|16
TGCGCCAGCAGCCAAGGCCTGGTAGGGGGGGCCTACGAGCAGTACTTC
CASSQGLVGGAYEQYF
>TRBV27|TRBJ1-4|NA|NA|14
TGTGCCAGCAGTTTAAGGTCACGTCGGGAAAAACTGTTTTTT
CASSLRSRREKLFF
>TRBV2|TRBJ2-1|TRBD1|NA|14
TGTGCCGAGCTAAGGGACAGGGGTTACAATGAGCAGTTCTTC
CAELRDRGYNEQFF
>TRBV29-1|TRBJ1-1|NA|few|13
TGCAGCGTTCCCGGAACAGCCTCCTTTGAAGCTTTCTTT
CSVPGTASFEAFF
>TRBV6-5|TRBJ1-4|TRBD1|NA|14
TGTGCCAGCAGTCCTACAGGGGGGGATGAAAAACTGTTTTTT
CASSPTGGDEKLFF
>TRBV7-9|TRBJ1-4|NA|NA|16
TGTGCCAGCAGCTTAGGGCCAGGGGCGGCTAATGAAAAACTGTTTTTT
CASSLGPGAANEKLFF
>TRBV7-2|TRBJ2-5|TRBD2|NA|14
TGTGCCAGCAGCTTATCGGGGGGATCAGAGACCCAGTACTTC
CASSLSGGSETQYF
>TRBV6-6|TRBJ2-2|TRBD1|NA|14
TGTGCCAGCAGCCCACAGGGGGGCCCCGGGGAGCTGTTTTTT
CASSPQGGPGELFF
>TRBV19|TRBJ2-7|TRBD1|NA|14
TGTGCCAGTAGCCCGGGACAGGGTGGCTACGAGCAGTACTTC
CASSPGQGGYEQYF
>TRBV29-1|TRBJ2-3|TRBD1|NA|13
TGCAGCGTTACGTACCAGGGGGCAGATACGCAGTATTTT
CSVTYQGADTQYF
>TRBV19|TRBJ1-2|NA|once|13
TGTGCCAGTAGTATAGGGGGGCGGAATGGCTACACCTTC
CASSIGGRNGYTF
>TRBV7-8|TRBJ2-4|NA|NA|15
TGTGCCAGCAGCTTGGGTTTCGGGGCCAAAAACATTCAGTACTTC
CASSLGFGAKNIQYF
>TRBV7-9|TRBJ2-7|TRBD1|NA|15
TGTGCCAGCAGCTTAGAGGACAGGTTGGCCTACGAGCAGTACTTC
CASSLEDRLAYEQYF
>TRBV4-3|TRBJ2-7|TRBD2|NA|15
TGCGCCAGCAGCCAAGAGGGTAGCGGGGGGTACGAGCAGTACTTC
CASSQEGSGGYEQYF
>TRBV18|TRBJ2-7|TRBD1|NA|15
TGTGCCAGCTCACCCGCTCGGGACAGGGGATACGAGCAGTACTTC
CASSPARDRGYEQYF
>TRBV4-3|TRBJ2-3|NA|NA|18
TGCGCCAGCAGCCAAGAAATGAGAGGGGTCCAGGGCACAGATACGCAGTATTTT
CASSQEMRGVQGTDTQYF
>TRBV4-3|TRBJ1-1|TRBD1|NA|17
TGCGCCAGCAGCCAACAACATGGAAGGGGGCCTGGAACTGAAGCTTTCTTT
CASSQQHGRGPGTEAFF
>TRBV4-1|TRBJ1-5|NA|NA|15
TGCGCCAGCAGCCAAGATTGGGGGAGCAATCAGCCCCAGCATTTT
CASSQDWGSNQPQHF
>TRBV4-1|TRBJ2-7|NA|NA|15
TGCGCCAGCAGCCAAGAAACAGCAAATACCTACGAGCAGTACTTC
CASSQETANTYEQYF
>TRBV27|TRBJ2-5|NA|NA|11
TGTGCCAGCAGTTTGGGAGAGACCCAGTACTTC
CASSLGETQYF
>TRBV27|TRBJ1-2|NA|once|14
TGTGCCAGCAGTACTTGGACCGAGCCCTATGGCTACACCTTC
CASSTWTEPYGYTF
>TRBV11-2|TRBJ2-7|TRBD1|NA|13
TGTGCCAGCAGCCATACAGGGGGCTACGAGCAGTACTTC
CASSHTGGYEQYF
>TRBV5-1|TRBJ2-1|TRBD1|NA|16
TGCGCCAGCAATCGGGATGGGACAGTCAAATACAATGAGCAGTTCTTC
CASNRDGTVKYNEQFF
>TRBV9|TRBJ2-5|NA|NA|14
TGTGCCAGCAGCGTTTTTGGGGGCGAGGAGACCCAGTACTTC
CASSVFGGEETQYF
>TRBV7-9|TRBJ2-1|NA|NA|14
TGTGCCAGCAGCTATCGGGTCGATTACAATGAGCAGTTCTTC
CASSYRVDYNEQFF
>TRBV29-1|TRBJ1-1|NA|NA|13
TGCAGCGGACAGGCTCCTGTTAACACTGAAGCTTTCTTT
CSGQAPVNTEAFF
>TRBV7-2|TRBJ1-6|TRBD1|NA|15
TGTGCCAGCAGCTTCGGACAGGACCCGAATTCACCCCTCCACTTT
CASSFGQDPNSPLHF
>TRBV11-2|TRBJ2-1|TRBD1|NA|15
TGTGCCAGCAGCTTAGACAGGGGGCCCTACAATGAGCAGTTCTTC
CASSLDRGPYNEQFF
>TRBV5-5|TRBJ2-7|NA|once|17
TGTGCCAGCAGTCTCGGACAGATCAAGCCCATCCCCTTAGAGCAGTACTTC
CASSLGQIKPIPLEQYF
>TRBV18|TRBJ2-5|NA|NA|15
TGTGCCAGCTCACCCCTAGAGTACTCGCAAGAGACCCAGTACTTC
CASSPLEYSQETQYF
>TRBV5-1|TRBJ2-7|NA|NA|12
TGCGCCAGCGCCTTTGGGGTGAGCGAGCAGTACTTC
CASAFGVSEQYF
>TRBV5-4|TRBJ2-7|TRBD2|NA|16
TGTGCCAGCAGCCCAGGACTAGCGGGAGGCTCCTACGAGCAGTACTTC
CASSPGLAGGSYEQYF
>TRBV27|TRBJ2-3|TRBD2|NA|16
TGTGCCAGCACCCCCCAGCGGGGGGGCCCCACAGATACGCAGTATTTT
CASTPQRGGPTDTQYF
>TRBV6-5|TRBJ2-2|NA|once|14
TGTGCCAGCTCCACACCGGGGGTAACCGGGGAGCTGTTTTTT
CASSTPGVTGELFF
>TRBV27|TRBJ1-2|NA|NA|20
TGTGCCAGCAGTTTATCCAGCCAGGCCTTCGAACTAACGTATGGGGCTGGCTACACCTTC
CASSLSSQAFELTYGAGYTF
>TRBV7-6|TRBJ2-2|NA|NA|15
TGTGCCAGCAGCCTAGGGGAATCGAACACCGGGGAGCTGTTTTTT
CASSLGESNTGELFF
>TRBV5-1|TRBJ1-1|TRBD1|NA|15
TGCGCCAGCAGCTTGGCAACAGGGGGCGGCACTGAAGCTTTCTTT
CASSLATGGGTEAFF
>TRBV27|TRBJ2-7|TRBD1|NA|13
TGTGCCAGCAGTCCGGGGACAGGCTACGAGCAGTACTTC
CASSPGTGYEQYF